What follows are 20 T cell receptor beta chains derived from one specimen sequenced in a study of cytomegalovirus exposure and HLA in healthy donors. Libraries were prepared by immunoSEQ multiplex PCR; TCRdb keeps only in-frame clonotypes and omits some of them. The data contain fewer than 300,000 clones, over 75% of them seen just once; the ten biggest clones take up 0.92%. The sample comprised PBMCs. The receptors were gathered from a woman aged 18-30 years in good health and CMV-seronegative.

This chain uses TRBV14 with TRBJ2-3; D perhaps matches TRBD1 (6 bases). This CDR3 has 16 residues. The ends were cut back, 2 bases at V and 0 bases at J, with 12 bases in the middle. CDR1 and CDR2 (germline): SGHDN, FVKESK. The CDR3 DNA is TGTGCCAGCAGCCAACATGGACAGATTAGCACAGATACGCAGTATTTT. This sequence encodes CASSQHGQISTDTQYF.

The chain is built from TRBV10-1 and TRBJ2-1; D is perhaps TRBD2 (5 bases). Germline V gene data show CDR1 as WNHNN and CDR2 as SYGVQD (reference sequence). The CDR3 covers 18 residues. Trimming shortened V by 4 bases and J by 3 bases, and 22 bases separated the two germline ends. The CDR3 reads CASSGRGTPIQNYNEQFF. The CDR3 DNA is TGCGCCAGCAGTGGACGGGGTACCCCAATACAAAACTACAATGAGCAGTTCTTC.

The rearrangement uses TRBV5-1 and TRBJ1-1, with D tentatively TRBD1 (6 bases). CDR3 size: 14 residues. The germline V and J ends were trimmed by 2 bases and 1 base, with 9 bases remaining between them. Germline V gene data show CDR1 as SGHRS and CDR2 as YFSETQ. The CDR3 here is CASSFARGNTEAFF. CDR3 coding DNA: TGCGCCAGCAGCTTCGCCAGGGGGAACACTGAAGCTTTCTTT.

Concerning this clone itself: In the same sample, other DNA sequences code for this CDR3. This sequence joins TRBV27 and TRBJ2-5; D may be TRBD2 (5 bases). Germline values: CDR1 MNHEY, CDR2 SMNVEV (reference sequence). V lost 8 bases and J 4 bases, leaving 8 bases between the germline ends. This CDR3 has 11 amino acids. The CDR3 loop reads CASSRGETQYF. The CDR3 DNA sequence: TGTGCCAGCTCTCGGGGAGAGACCCAGTACTTC.

The V gene is TRBV30, the J gene TRBJ1-2, with unresolved D. The V end lost 3 bases, the J end lost 5 bases, and 7 bases lay between the germline ends. The germline V gene has CDR1 GTSNPN and CDR2 SVGIG (reference sequence). The CDR3 loop spans 11 amino acids. CDR3 nucleotides: TGTGCCTGGAGCGGGGTTTATGGCTACACCTTC. It is translated as CAWSGVYGYTF. The whole variable domain, remainder taken from reference TRBV30 and TRBJ1-2, is SQTIHQWPATLVQPVGSPLSLECTVEGTSNPNLYWYRQAAGRGLQLLFYSVGIGQISSEVPQNLSASRPQDRQFILSSKKLLLSDSGFYLCAWSGVYGYTFGSGTRLTVV.

The chain is built from TRBV7-2 and TRBJ2-1, with D uncertain. This CDR3 is built from 13 residues. V gave up 5 bases and J gave up 8 bases, with 13 bases separating them. Germline assignment: CDR1 SGHTA and CDR2 FQGNSA. This CDR3 is CASSADLEYEQFF. Written as DNA, the CDR3 is TGTGCCAGCAGCGCGGATTTGGAGTATGAGCAGTTCTTC.

V usage is TRBV29-1 and J usage is TRBJ2-7; D might be TRBD1 (6 bases). CDR1 and CDR2 (germline): SQVTM, ANQGSEA. V was clipped by 7 bases and J by 0 bases, with 13 bases between them. The CDR3 consists of 13 residues. The CDR3: CSAGGHSSYEQYF. In DNA form, the CDR3 reads TGCAGCGCTGGGGGACACTCCTCCTACGAGCAGTACTTC.

Comments on this clone: This specimen includes other DNA sequences encoding the same CDR3. This rearrangement joins TRBV28 to TRBJ2-5; 10 bases are shared with TRBD2. Germline values: CDR1 MDHEN, CDR2 SYDVKM. The CDR3 length is 14 residues. The J segment lost 5 bases and the V segment lost 6 bases, leaving 6 bases of the junction unmatched. In DNA, the CDR3 is TGTGCCAGCAGCTTCAGCGGGAGGGGCGAGACCCAGTACTTC. This codes for CASSFSGRGETQYF.

This sequence joins TRBV19 and TRBJ2-7; D is ambiguous. V gave up 5 bases and J gave up 7 bases, with 18 bases separating them. The CDR3 runs to 14 residues. CDR1 and CDR2 from the germline V gene are LNHDA and SQIVND (reference sequence). CDR3 sequence (DNA): TGTGCCAGTAGTTGGAGCCATTTGTTCCGGGAGCAGTACTTC. This codes for CASSWSHLFREQYF.

V usage is TRBV5-1 and J usage is TRBJ2-3; TRBD2 aligns across 15 bases. Trimming at V came to 3 bases and at J to 4 bases, leaving 6 bases not matched to a gene. CDR3 length equals 17 residues. Germline CDR1 SGHRS, CDR2 YFSETQ. This CDR3 reads CASSSGTSGRWPDTQYF. The CDR3 nucleotides read TGCGCCAGCAGCTCAGGGACTAGCGGGAGGTGGCCAGATACGCAGTATTTT.

J is TRBJ2-2 and V is TRBV19; D is uncertain. Germline V gives CDR1 LNHDA, CDR2 SQIVND (reference sequence). The CDR3 totals 15 residues. Trimming took 3 bases from V and 1 from J, leaving 9 bases between them. The CDR3 DNA sequence: TGTGCCAGTAGTATGTATAACTTGAACACCGGGGAGCTGTTTTTT. Translated, it gives CASSMYNLNTGELFF.

J is TRBJ2-1 and V is TRBV13; no firm D call. CDR3 length: 14 residues. Trimming took 4 bases from V and 0 from J, leaving 7 bases between them. The germline gives CDR1 PRHDT, CDR2 FYEKMQ (reference sequence). The CDR3 coding sequence is TGTGCCAGCAGCTCACGGAGCTCCTACAATGAGCAGTTCTTC. This encodes CASSSRSSYNEQFF.

The rearrangement joins TRBV18 to TRBJ1-1; 7 bases line up with TRBD1. The germline CDR1 and CDR2 sequences are KGHSH and LQKENI. V lost 6 bases and J lost 6; bases outside the gene matches: 7. The CDR3 is 13 amino acids. In DNA, the CDR3 is TGTGCCAGCTCTCCGACAGGGATGGCTGAAGCTTTCTTT. It specifies CASSPTGMAEAFF.

The chain carries TRBV2 and TRBJ1-1, with 7 bases matching TRBD1. J gave up 5 bases and V 6 bases, and 15 bases lay outside the gene matches. The CDR3 consists of 16 residues. Germline assignment: CDR1 SNHLY and CDR2 FYNNEI. The CDR3 loop reads CASRPQGGGQWTEAFF. CDR3 coding DNA: TGTGCCAGCAGACCCCAAGGGGGCGGCCAATGGACTGAAGCTTTCTTT.

The rearrangement joins TRBV28 to TRBJ2-3; D may be TRBD2 (5 bases). Germline V gene sequence: CDR1 MDHEN, CDR2 SYDVKM. The CDR3 runs 14 residues. Trimming cost V 6 bases and J 0 bases, with 10 bases left between them. CDR3 sequence: CASRGGLSTDTQYF. The CDR3 nucleotides read TGTGCCAGCAGAGGCGGGTTAAGCACAGATACGCAGTATTTT.

This clone appeared a single time. The rearrangement joins TRBV27 to TRBJ1-1; unclear D gene. The V end lost 0 bases, the J end lost 0 bases, and 8 bases lay between the germline ends. This CDR3 has 15 amino acids. Germline V lookup: CDR1 MNHEY, CDR2 SMNVEV (reference sequence). CDR3 nucleotide sequence: TGTGCCAGCAGTTTATCCCCCGGGGTGAACACTGAAGCTTTCTTT. Translated, it gives CASSLSPGVNTEAFF.

This rearrangement joins TRBV5-6 to TRBJ2-7, with TRBD1 matching 10 bases. V shed 0 bases and J 4 bases; nucleotides not matched to a gene: 4. CDR3 size: 15 residues. In germline, CDR1 is SGHDT, CDR2 YYEEEE. The CDR3 is CASSLVTGGEYEQYF. The CDR3 DNA sequence: TGTGCCAGCAGCTTGGTGACAGGGGGCGAGTACGAGCAGTACTTC.

This rearrangement joins TRBV5-4 to TRBJ2-2; no definite D call. V was cut by 0 bases and J by 1 base, with 10 bases left in between. CDR3 length: 16 amino acids. The germline V gene has CDR1 SGHNT and CDR2 YYREEE (reference sequence). The CDR3 loop is CASSLASVGNTGELFF. As DNA, the CDR3 is TGTGCCAGCAGCTTGGCCAGCGTAGGGAACACCGGGGAGCTGTTTTTT.

The chain carries TRBV6-1 and TRBJ2-5; a possible D gene is TRBD2 (6 bases). Trimming cost V 1 base and J 1 base, with 10 bases left between them. Germline V gene lookup returns CDR1 MNHNS and CDR2 SASEGT. The CDR3 has 15 amino acids. CDR3 coding DNA: TGTGCCAGCAGTGAAGAGGACGGGGGCCAAGAGACCCAGTACTTC. Amino acid sequence: CASSEEDGGQETQYF.

The V gene is TRBV6-5, the J gene TRBJ2-5; no clear D gene. CDR3 length: 15 amino acids. The V end lost 0 bases, the J end lost 1 base, and 9 bases lay between the germline ends. Germline loops: CDR1 MNHEY, CDR2 SVGAGI. CDR3 nucleotide sequence: TGTGCCAGCAGTTACTCAGAACAAGTCCAAGAGACCCAGTACTTC. This encodes CASSYSEQVQETQYF.